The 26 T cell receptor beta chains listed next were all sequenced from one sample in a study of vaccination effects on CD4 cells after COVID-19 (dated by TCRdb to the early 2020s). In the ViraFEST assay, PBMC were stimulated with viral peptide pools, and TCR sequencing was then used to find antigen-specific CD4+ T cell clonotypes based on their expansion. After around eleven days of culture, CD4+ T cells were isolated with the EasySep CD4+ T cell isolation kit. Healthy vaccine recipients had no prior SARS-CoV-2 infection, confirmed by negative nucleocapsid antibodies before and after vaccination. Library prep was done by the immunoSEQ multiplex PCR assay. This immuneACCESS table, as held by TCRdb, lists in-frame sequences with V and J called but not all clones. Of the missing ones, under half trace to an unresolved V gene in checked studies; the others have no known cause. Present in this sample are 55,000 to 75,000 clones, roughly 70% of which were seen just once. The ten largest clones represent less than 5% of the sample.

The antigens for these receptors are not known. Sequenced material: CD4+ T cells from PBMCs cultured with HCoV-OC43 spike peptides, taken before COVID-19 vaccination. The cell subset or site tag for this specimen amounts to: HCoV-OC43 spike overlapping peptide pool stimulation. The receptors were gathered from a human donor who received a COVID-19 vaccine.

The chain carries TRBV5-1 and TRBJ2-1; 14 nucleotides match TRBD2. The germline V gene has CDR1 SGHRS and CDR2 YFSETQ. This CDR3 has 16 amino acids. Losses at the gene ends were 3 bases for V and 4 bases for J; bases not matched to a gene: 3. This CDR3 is CASSWTSGGTYNEQFF. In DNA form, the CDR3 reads TGCGCCAGCAGCTGGACTAGCGGGGGGACTTACAATGAGCAGTTCTTC.

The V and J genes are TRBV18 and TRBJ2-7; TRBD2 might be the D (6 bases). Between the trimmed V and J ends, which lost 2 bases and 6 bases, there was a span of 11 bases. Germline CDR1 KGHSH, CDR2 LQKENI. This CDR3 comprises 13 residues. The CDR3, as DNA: TGTGCCAGCTCACCAGGGGGGTCCCCCGAGCAGTACGTC. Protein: CASSPGGSPEQYV.

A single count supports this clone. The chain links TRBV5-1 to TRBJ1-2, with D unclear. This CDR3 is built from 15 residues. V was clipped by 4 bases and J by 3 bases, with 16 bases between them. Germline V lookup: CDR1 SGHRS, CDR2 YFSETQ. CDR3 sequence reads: CASSPGPGPDYGYTF. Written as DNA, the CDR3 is TGCGCCAGCAGCCCAGGCCCTGGACCCGACTATGGCTACACCTTC. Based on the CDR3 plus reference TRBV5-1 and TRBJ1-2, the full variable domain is KAGVTQTPRYLIKTRGQQVTLSCSPISGHRSVSWYQQTPGQGLQFLFEYFSETQRNKGNFPGRFSGRQFSNSRSEMNVSTLELGDSALYLCASSPGPGPDYGYTFGSGTRLTVV.

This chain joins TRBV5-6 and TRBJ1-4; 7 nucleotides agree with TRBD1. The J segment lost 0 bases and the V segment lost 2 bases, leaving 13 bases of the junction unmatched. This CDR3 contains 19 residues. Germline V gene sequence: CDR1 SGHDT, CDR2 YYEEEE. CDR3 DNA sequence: TGTGCCAGCAGCTTTTTAAATCGACAGGGCCCTGCAACTAATGAAAAACTGTTTTTT. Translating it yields CASSFLNRQGPATNEKLFF.

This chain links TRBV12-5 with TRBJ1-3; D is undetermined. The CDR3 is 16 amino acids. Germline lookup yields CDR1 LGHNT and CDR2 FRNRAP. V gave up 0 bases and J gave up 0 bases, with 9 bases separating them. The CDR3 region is CASGLVLRASGNTIYF. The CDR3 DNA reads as TGTGCTAGTGGTTTGGTACTGAGGGCCTCTGGAAACACCATATATTTT.

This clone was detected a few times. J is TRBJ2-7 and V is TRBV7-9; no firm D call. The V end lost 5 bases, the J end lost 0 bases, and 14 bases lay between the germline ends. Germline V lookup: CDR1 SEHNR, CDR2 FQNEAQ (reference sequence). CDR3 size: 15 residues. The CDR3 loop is CASSARGLSSYEQYV. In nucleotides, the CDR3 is TGTGCCAGCAGCGCACGCGGCCTTAGCTCCTACGAGCAGTACGTC.

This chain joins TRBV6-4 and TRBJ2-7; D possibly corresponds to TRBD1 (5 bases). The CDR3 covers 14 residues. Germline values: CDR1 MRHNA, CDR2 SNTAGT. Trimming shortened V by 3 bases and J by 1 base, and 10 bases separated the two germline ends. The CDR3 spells CASSEGDRSYEQYV. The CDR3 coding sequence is TGTGCCAGCAGTGAAGGGGATAGATCCTACGAGCAGTACGTC.

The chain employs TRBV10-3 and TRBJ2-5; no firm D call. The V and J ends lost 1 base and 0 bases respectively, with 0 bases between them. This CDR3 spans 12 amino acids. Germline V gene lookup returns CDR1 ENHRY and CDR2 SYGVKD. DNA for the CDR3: TGTGCCATCAGTGAGTACCAAGAGACCCAGTACTTC. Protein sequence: CAISEYQETQYF.

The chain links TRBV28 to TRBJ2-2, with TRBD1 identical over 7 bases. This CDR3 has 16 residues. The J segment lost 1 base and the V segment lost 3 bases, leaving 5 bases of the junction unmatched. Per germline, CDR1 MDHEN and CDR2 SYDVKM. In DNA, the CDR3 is TGTGCCAGCAGTTTGCAATACAGGGGGAACACCGGGGAGCTGTTTTTT. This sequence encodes CASSLQYRGNTGELFF.

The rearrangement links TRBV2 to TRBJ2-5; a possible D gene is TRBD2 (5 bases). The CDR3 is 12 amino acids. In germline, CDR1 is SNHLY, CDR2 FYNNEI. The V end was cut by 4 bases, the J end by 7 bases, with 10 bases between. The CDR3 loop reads CASSVRAVTQYF. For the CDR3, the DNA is TGTGCCAGCAGTGTGAGGGCGGTGACCCAGTACTTC.

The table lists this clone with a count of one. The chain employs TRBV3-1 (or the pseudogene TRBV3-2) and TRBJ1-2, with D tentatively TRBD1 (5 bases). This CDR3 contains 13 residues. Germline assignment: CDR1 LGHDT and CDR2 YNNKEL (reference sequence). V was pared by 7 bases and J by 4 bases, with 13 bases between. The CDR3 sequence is CASTLDSSYGYTF. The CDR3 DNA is TGTGCCAGCACCCTAGACAGTAGCTATGGCTACACCTTC.

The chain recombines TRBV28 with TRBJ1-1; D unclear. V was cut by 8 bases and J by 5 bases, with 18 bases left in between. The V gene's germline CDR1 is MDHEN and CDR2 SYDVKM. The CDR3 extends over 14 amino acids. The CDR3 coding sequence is TGTGCCAGCCCACGGCCCCTTCGAGGGACTGAAGCTTTCTTT. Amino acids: CASPRPLRGTEAFF.

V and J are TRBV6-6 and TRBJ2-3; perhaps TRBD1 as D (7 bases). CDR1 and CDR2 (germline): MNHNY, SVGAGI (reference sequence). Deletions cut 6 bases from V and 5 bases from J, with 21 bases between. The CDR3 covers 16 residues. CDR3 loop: CASSTTSGGLGDTQYF. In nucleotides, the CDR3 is TGTGCCAGCAGCACCACTTCAGGGGGGCTTGGAGATACGCAGTATTTT.

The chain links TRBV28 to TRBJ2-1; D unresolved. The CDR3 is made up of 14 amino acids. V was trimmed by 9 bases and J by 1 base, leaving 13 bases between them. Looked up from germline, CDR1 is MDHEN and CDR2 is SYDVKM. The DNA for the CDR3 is TGTGCCAGTATAGCCTTACCTTCCTACAATGAGCAGTTCTTC. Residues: CASIALPSYNEQFF.

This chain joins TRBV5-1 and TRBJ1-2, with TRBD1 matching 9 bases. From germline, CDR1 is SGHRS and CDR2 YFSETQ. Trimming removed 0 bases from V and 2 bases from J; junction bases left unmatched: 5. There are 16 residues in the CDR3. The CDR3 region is CASSLGPGTGNYGYTF. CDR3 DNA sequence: TGCGCCAGCAGCTTGGGCCCCGGGACAGGGAACTATGGCTACACCTTC.

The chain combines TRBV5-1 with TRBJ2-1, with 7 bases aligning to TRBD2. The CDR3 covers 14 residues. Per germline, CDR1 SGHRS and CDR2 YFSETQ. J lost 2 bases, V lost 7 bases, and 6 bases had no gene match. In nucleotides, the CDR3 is TGCGCCAGCTACTCCGGGACTACCTACAATGAGCAGTTCTTC. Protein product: CASYSGTTYNEQFF.

In DNA, the CDR3 is TGTGCCAGCAGCACACTAGCGGGGGGTGAGAACACCGGGGAGCTGTTTTTT. Residues: CASSTLAGGENTGELFF. The gene calls are TRBV9 and TRBJ2-2; 12 nucleotides match TRBD2. Looked up from germline, CDR1 is SGDLS and CDR2 is YYNGEE. With V trimmed by 4 bases and J by 1 base, 5 bases remained unmatched. The length of the CDR3 is 17 residues. Full variable domain (remainder filled in from reference TRBV9 and TRBJ2-2): DSGVTQTPKHLITATGQRVTLRCSPRSGDLSVYWYQQSLDQGLQFLIQYYNGEERAKGNILERFSAQQFPDLHSELNLSSLELGDSALYFCASSTLAGGENTGELFFGEGSRLTVL.

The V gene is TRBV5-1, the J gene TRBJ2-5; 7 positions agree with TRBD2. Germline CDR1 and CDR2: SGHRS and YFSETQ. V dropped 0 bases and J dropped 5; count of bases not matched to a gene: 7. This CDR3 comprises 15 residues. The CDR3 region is CASSLALAVGETQYF. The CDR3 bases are TGCGCCAGCAGCTTGGCCCTAGCGGTGGGGGAGACCCAGTACTTC.

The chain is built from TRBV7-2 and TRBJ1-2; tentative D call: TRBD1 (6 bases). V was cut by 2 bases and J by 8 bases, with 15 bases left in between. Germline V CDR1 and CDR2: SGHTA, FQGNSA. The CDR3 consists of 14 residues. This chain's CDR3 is CASSLSVGAKGYTF. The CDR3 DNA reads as TGTGCCAGCAGCTTATCTGTGGGGGCGAAGGGCTACACCTTC.

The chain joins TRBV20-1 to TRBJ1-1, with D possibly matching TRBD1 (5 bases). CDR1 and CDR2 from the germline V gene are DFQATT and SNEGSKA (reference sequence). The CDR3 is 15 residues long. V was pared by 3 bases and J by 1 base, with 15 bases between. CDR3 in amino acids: CSASHRAGPNTEAFF. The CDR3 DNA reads TGCAGTGCTAGTCATCGGGCAGGGCCGAACACTGAAGCTTTCTTT.

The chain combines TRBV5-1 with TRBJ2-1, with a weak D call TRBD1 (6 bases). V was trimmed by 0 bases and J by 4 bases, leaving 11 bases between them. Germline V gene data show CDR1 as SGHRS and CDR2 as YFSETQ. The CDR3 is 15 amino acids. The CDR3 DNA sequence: TGCGCCAGCAGCTTGGTACAGGGACCATACAATGAGCAGTTCTTC. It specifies CASSLVQGPYNEQFF.

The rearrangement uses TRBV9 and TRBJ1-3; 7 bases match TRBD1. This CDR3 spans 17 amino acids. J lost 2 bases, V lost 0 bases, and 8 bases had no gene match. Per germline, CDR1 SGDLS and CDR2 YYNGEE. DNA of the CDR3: TGTGCCAGCAGCGTAGCTGGGCAGGGGGGAACTGGAAACACCATATATTTT. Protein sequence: CASSVAGQGGTGNTIYF.

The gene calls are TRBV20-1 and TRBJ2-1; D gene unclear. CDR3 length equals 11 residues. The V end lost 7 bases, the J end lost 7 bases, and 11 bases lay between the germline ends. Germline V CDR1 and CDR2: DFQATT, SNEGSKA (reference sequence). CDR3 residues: CSGVSRNEQFF. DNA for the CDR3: TGCAGTGGAGTTAGCAGAAATGAGCAGTTCTTC.

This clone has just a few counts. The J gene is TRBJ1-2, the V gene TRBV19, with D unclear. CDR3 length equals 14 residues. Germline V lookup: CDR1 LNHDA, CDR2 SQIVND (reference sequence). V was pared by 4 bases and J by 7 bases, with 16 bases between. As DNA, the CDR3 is TGTGCCAGTAGTACCCCGACGAAGCGACGTGGCTACACCTTC. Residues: CASSTPTKRRGYTF.

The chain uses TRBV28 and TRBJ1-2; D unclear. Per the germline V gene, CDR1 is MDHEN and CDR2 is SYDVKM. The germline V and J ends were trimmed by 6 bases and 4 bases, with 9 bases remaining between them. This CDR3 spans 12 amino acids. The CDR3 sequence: CASSSISYGYTF. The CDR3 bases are TGTGCCAGCAGCTCTATTTCCTATGGCTACACCTTC.

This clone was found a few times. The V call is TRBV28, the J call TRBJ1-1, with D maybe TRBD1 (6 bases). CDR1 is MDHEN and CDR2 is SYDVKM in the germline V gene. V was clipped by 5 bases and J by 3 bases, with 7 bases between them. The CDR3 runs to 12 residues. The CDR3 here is CASSQGYTEAFF. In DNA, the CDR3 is TGTGCCAGCAGTCAGGGGTACACTGAAGCTTTCTTT.